This TCR beta chain stems from a study of cytomegalovirus exposure and HLA in healthy donors. General study points: For most TCR beta V segments, an earlier analysis put the productive rate at about 87% or about 30% of the time. A missense variant in DCLRE1C was later tied to TCR beta V- and J-gene trimming. The study flagged roughly 160 TCR beta chains as cytomegalovirus-associated. The availability of immune exposure information extended only to CMV serostatus.

Comments on this clone: Its antigen remains unidentified.

V lost 0 bases to trimming and J lost 5 bases, with 22 bases between them. The V gene's germline CDR1 is SQVTM and CDR2 ANQGSEA. CDR3 length: 17 amino acids. PCR used 60 Vbeta primers and 13 Jbeta primers. Sequencing was performed with immunoSEQ multiplex PCR; in TCRdb, only in-frame clones are kept and a portion is missing. Of some 200,000 clones listed, 70% to 80% were seen once; the top ten hold 1.5%. The origin of this receptor is a girl aged 10-17 years in good health and CMV-seropositive. The sequenced sample consisted of PBMCs. The chain links TRBV29-1 to TRBJ1-2; D may be TRBD1 (5 bases). The DNA of the CDR3 is TGCAGCGTTGAAGATCCCCCAGGACACCTGGAATGGTATGGCTACACCTTC. It translates to CSVEDPPGHLEWYGYTF.